These 2 T cell receptor beta chains came from one sample sequenced in a study of T-cell memory formation after mild COVID-19 (TCRdb year 2021). Library preparation employed 5' RACE. TCRdb records Illumina NovaSeq 6000 as the sequencer. TCRdb took the public reads, trimmed them with fastp at Q25, ran MiXCR for clone calling and kept in-frame beta chains. Records with the same CDR3 protein are collapsed into one entry carrying the most frequent genes and DNA. Within this sample are more than 250,000 distinct CDR3 sequences, with roughly 18% of them counted one time only. About 21% of the sample is taken by the ten largest. The sample was PBMCs or a T cell subset sorted from them (not recorded which). These receptors originate from a young man who had mild COVID-19 (a few samples of this study predate the infection). The sample titles of this study are shuffled in the database, so cell type and time point are left out; the donor was told from shared clones.

This clonotype was observed a few times. J is TRBJ1-2 and V is TRBV19, with unresolved D. Looked up from germline, CDR1 is LNHDA and CDR2 is SQIVND (reference sequence). V was clipped by 3 bases and J by 4 bases, with 12 bases between them. The CDR3 runs 14 residues. CDR3 amino acids: CASSIAPPPYGYTF. The CDR3 nucleotides read TGTGCCAGTAGTATTGCGCCACCTCCCTATGGCTACACCTTC.

This clonotype was picked up a small number of times. This chain links TRBV27 with TRBJ2-3; unclear D gene. CDR3 length: 15 residues. Germline V gene sequence: CDR1 MNHEY, CDR2 SMNVEV (reference sequence). V lost 5 bases, J lost 1 base, and 13 bases lay in between. The CDR3: CASSQYPARTDTQYF. The CDR3 DNA reads TGTGCCAGCAGTCAATACCCAGCGCGCACAGATACGCAGTATTTT.